This TCR beta chain was sequenced during a study of CD8 T cells in Susac syndrome. Trimming removed 2 bases from V and 3 bases from J, with 13 bases in between. This CDR3 has 15 residues. Germline V lookup: CDR1 LGHDT, CDR2 YNNKEL (reference sequence). RNA in amounts of about 0.5 to 1 ug was reverse transcribed with random hexamers. Using its own MiXCR run on the immunoSEQ multiplex PCR reads, TCRdb lists one record per CDR3 protein. The sample includes approximately 26,000 distinct CDR3 sequences, roughly 94% of them seen just once. CD8+ and CD4+ T cells taken from blood had their TCR beta sequenced.

The chain is built from TRBV3-1 and TRBJ1-2; D unresolved. The receptor was derived from a human donor in good health. The sequencing input was CD8+ T cells from PBMCs. In DNA form, the CDR3 reads TGTGCCAGCAGCCAATCAAGGGCCCCCCACTATGGCTACACCTTC. It yields the protein CASSQSRAPHYGYTF.